This T cell receptor (beta chain) is drawn from a study of T cell changes during pregnancy in multiple sclerosis. CDR3 length: 13 residues. Germline V lookup: CDR1 MGHDK, CDR2 SYGVNS. V lost 8 bases and J lost 10; bases outside the gene matches: 7. Assay: immunoSEQ multiplex PCR; the TCRdb copy retains only in-frame clones and omits some. The sample has approximately 21,000 clones, around 85% seen once. The specimen was CD8+ T cells from peripheral blood mononuclear cells, collected in the first trimester of pregnancy. The rearrangement uses TRBV25-1 and TRBJ1-6, with 8 bases that match TRBD1. This TCR was recovered from a female donor in good health, enrolled as a control in a pregnancy study. In DNA, the CDR3 is TGTGCCAGCTCGGACAGGGCAGGATCACCCCTCCACTTT. Residues: CASSDRAGSPLHF.